The 23 T cell receptor beta chains below were found in one sample sequenced in a study of blood T cell repertoires in COVID-19. Libraries were prepared by immunoSEQ multiplex PCR; TCRdb keeps only in-frame clonotypes and omits some of them. The repertoire consists of around 270,000 clones, with 85% to 90% occurring once and the leading ten covering roughly 5.1%. Sequencing used peripheral blood. All receptors derive from a man aged 35 to 55 with acute or convalescent COVID-19.

This chain uses TRBV18 with TRBJ1-1; D gene uncertain. The CDR3 covers 16 residues. CDR1 and CDR2 from the germline V gene are KGHSH and LQKENI. V was cut by 4 bases and J by 1 base, with 16 bases left in between. In DNA form, the CDR3 reads TGTGCCAGCTCACGACGATCGGGGTTGGAGAACACTGAAGCTTTCTTT. It specifies CASSRRSGLENTEAFF.

This chain links TRBV29-1 with TRBJ1-2, with D perhaps matching TRBD1 (5 bases). Trimming stripped 2 bases from V and 7 bases from J, with 14 bases between. The CDR3 has 13 residues. Germline CDR1 reads SQVTM; CDR2 reads ANQGSEA. The DNA of the CDR3 is TGCAGCGTTGAAAAGGCCGCCCAGGGTGGCTACACCTTC. Amino acids: CSVEKAAQGGYTF.

The rearrangement joins TRBV19 to TRBJ2-7, with a tentative D call TRBD2 (6 bases). Germline CDR1 and CDR2: LNHDA and SQIVND (reference sequence). The V and J ends lost 3 bases and 5 bases respectively, with 17 bases between them. This CDR3 has 15 amino acids. As DNA, the CDR3 is TGTGCCAGTAGTATGGGGCGGGACGTTGGGAACGAGCAGTACTTC. This translates into CASSMGRDVGNEQYF. Drawing the rest from reference TRBV19 and TRBJ2-7, the complete variable domain is DGGITQSPKYLFRKEGQNVTLSCEQNLNHDAMYWYRQDPGQGLRLIYYSQIVNDFQKGDIAEGYSVSREKKESFPLTVTSAQKNPTAFYLCASSMGRDVGNEQYFGPGTRLTVT.

This chain connects TRBV10-3 to TRBJ1-2; 12 positions match TRBD1. V was clipped by 4 bases and J by 6 bases; unmatched bases: 9. CDR1 is ENHRY, CDR2 SYGVKD, per germline. The length of the CDR3 is 16 residues. CDR3 DNA sequence: TGTGCCATCAGTGGGGACAGGGGGCGCGGGGCGGATGGCTACACCTTC. Translation gives CAISGDRGRGADGYTF.

The V gene is TRBV14, the J gene TRBJ2-3; 7 bases match TRBD2. The CDR3 has 16 residues. CDR1 SGHDN and CDR2 FVKESK come from the germline V gene. The junction had 6 bases not matched to a gene; V was cut back by 1 base and J by 2 bases. The CDR3 loop reads CASSQGRLALTDTQYF. As DNA, the CDR3 is TGTGCCAGCAGCCAAGGAAGACTAGCTCTCACAGATACGCAGTATTTT.

The chain joins TRBV3-1 (or the pseudogene TRBV3-2) to TRBJ2-1, with D perhaps matching TRBD1 (5 bases). V gave up 1 base and J gave up 6 bases, with 13 bases separating them. The CDR3 has 15 amino acids. Per the germline V gene, CDR1 is LGHDT and CDR2 is YNNKEL (reference sequence). Here the CDR3 reads CASSQALDITNEQFF. CDR3 coding DNA: TGTGCCAGCAGCCAAGCGTTGGACATAACCAATGAGCAGTTCTTC.

The genes are TRBV30 and TRBJ1-5; the D is unclear. CDR3 size: 13 residues. Trimming cost V 2 bases and J 3 bases, with 8 bases left between them. Germline CDR1 is GTSNPN and CDR2 is SVGIG (reference sequence). The CDR3: CAWSYGSNQPQHF. Here the CDR3 DNA reads TGTGCCTGGAGTTACGGTTCCAATCAGCCCCAGCATTTT.

This rearrangement joins TRBV5-5 to TRBJ1-6; 12 positions agree with TRBD1. The CDR3 length is 14 residues. With V trimmed by 3 bases and J by 10 bases, 2 bases remained unmatched. CDR1 SGHKS and CDR2 YYEKEE come from the germline V gene (reference sequence). In DNA form, the CDR3 reads TGTGCCAGCAGCTCGGGACAGGGGGCCTCACCCCTCCACTTT. Translation: CASSSGQGASPLHF.

The rearrangement uses TRBV2 and TRBJ2-7, with 8 bases aligning to TRBD2. The CDR3 consists of 14 residues. Losses at the gene ends were 1 base for V and 2 bases for J; bases not matched to a gene: 1. CDR1 is SNHLY, CDR2 FYNNEI, per germline. The chain's CDR3 is CASSEVGLAYEQYF. In DNA form, the CDR3 reads TGTGCCAGCAGTGAAGTGGGACTAGCCTACGAGCAGTACTTC. Combining the CDR3 with reference TRBV2 and TRBJ2-7 gives the whole variable domain EPEVTQTPSHQVTQMGQEVILRCVPISNHLYFYWYRQILGQKVEFLVSFYNNEISEKSEIFDDQFSVERPDGSNFTLKIRSTKLEDSAMYFCASSEVGLAYEQYFGPGTRLTVT.

This clone came up once. CDR3 nucleotide sequence: TGTGCCAGCAGCTCGGGACAGGGAGGGGAAGAAAAACTGTTTTTT. This gives the protein CASSSGQGGEEKLFF. The chain has TRBV9 and TRBJ1-4; 9 nucleotides line up with TRBD1. After removal of 4 bases from V and 8 bases from J, the junction contained 9 bases not matched to a gene. CDR1 SGDLS and CDR2 YYNGEE come from the germline V gene. The CDR3 loop spans 15 amino acids.

This clone was counted between two and nine times. This chain connects TRBV9 to TRBJ2-1; tentatively, D is TRBD2 (6 bases). Germline V CDR1 and CDR2: SGDLS, YYNGEE. V was cut by 5 bases and J by 6 bases, with 9 bases left in between. The CDR3 totals 12 residues. CDR3 amino acids: CASRGDFNEQFF. The CDR3 DNA follows: TGTGCCAGCAGGGGGGACTTCAATGAGCAGTTCTTC.

V and J are TRBV6-5 and TRBJ2-5; TRBD1 is a possible D gene (6 bases). The CDR3 length is 16 residues. Trimming shortened V by 2 bases and J by 0 bases, and 13 bases separated the two germline ends. Per germline, CDR1 MNHEY and CDR2 SVGAGI. The CDR3 DNA follows: TGTGCCAGCAGTTACGGAGGACAGTTCAACCAAGAGACCCAGTACTTC. As protein: CASSYGGQFNQETQYF.

This chain uses TRBV30 with TRBJ1-3; D is ambiguous. The germline V gene encodes CDR1 GTSNPN and CDR2 SVGIG (reference sequence). This CDR3 is built from 15 residues. Deletions cut 0 bases from V and 0 bases from J, with 9 bases between. CDR3 amino acids: CAWSVRTSSGNTIYF. Here the CDR3 DNA reads TGTGCCTGGAGTGTACGAACAAGCTCTGGAAACACCATATATTTT.

The rearrangement uses TRBV4-2 and TRBJ1-2; no definite D call. Trimming removed 1 base at V and 8 bases at J, with 11 bases between. The CDR3 covers 13 residues. Germline V gene data show CDR1 as LGHNA and CDR2 as YNFKEQ. Written as DNA, the CDR3 is TGTGCCAGCAGCCAAGGTACTTTTCCCGGCTACACCTTC. Its protein product is CASSQGTFPGYTF.

The CDR3 DNA sequence: TGCGCCAGCAGCTTGATAGCAGGGGAACCGGCGAACACCGGGGAGCTGTTTTTT. This encodes CASSLIAGEPANTGELFF. The genes are TRBV5-1 and TRBJ2-2; a weak D match, TRBD1 (6 bases). The CDR3 loop spans 18 amino acids. The V and J ends lost 1 base and 0 bases respectively, with 16 bases between them. Germline lookup yields CDR1 SGHRS and CDR2 YFSETQ.

V usage is TRBV11-1 and J usage is TRBJ1-1, with TRBD1 matching over 7 bases. J gave up 4 bases and V 5 bases, and 4 bases lay outside the gene matches. CDR1 and CDR2 from the germline V gene are SGHAT and FQDESV (reference sequence). The CDR3 covers 13 residues. CDR3 sequence (DNA): TGTGCCAGCAGCAGGGGGCAGGGCACTGAAGCTTTCTTT. Encoded protein: CASSRGQGTEAFF. Using reference TRBV11-1 and TRBJ1-1 for the parts outside the CDR3, the full variable domain is EAEVAQSPRYKITEKSQAVAFWCDPISGHATLYWYRQILGQGPELLVQFQDESVVDDSQLPKDRFSAERLKGVDSTLKIQPAELGDSAMYLCASSRGQGTEAFFGQGTRLTVV.

The J gene is TRBJ1-6, the V gene TRBV5-5; TRBD1 matches at 7 bases. CDR1 is SGHKS and CDR2 is YYEKEE in the germline V gene (reference sequence). The V and J ends lost 4 bases and 9 bases, in that order; junction bases with no gene match: 10. The CDR3 extends over 15 amino acids. CDR3 sequence (DNA): TGTGCCAGCAGCCTAGGGGGCAGGGCCGGTTCACCCCTCCACTTT. Encoded protein: CASSLGGRAGSPLHF.

The rearrangement joins TRBV15 to TRBJ1-3; weak D call: TRBD1 (5 bases). Germline CDR1 reads LNHNV; CDR2 reads YYDKDF (reference sequence). V lost 3 bases, J lost 3 bases, and 21 bases lay in between. The CDR3 is 18 amino acids. The CDR3 nucleotides read TGTGCCACCAGCAGGACCAGGGCCAGGTACCATAGTGGAAACACCATATATTTT. Translation gives CATSRTRARYHSGNTIYF.

The chain is built from TRBV4-2 and TRBJ1-2; TRBD1 agrees at 9 bases. This CDR3 spans 16 amino acids. Germline lookup yields CDR1 LGHNA and CDR2 YNFKEQ. The V segment lost 0 bases and the J segment 3 bases; nucleotides outside the gene matches: 5. CDR3 residues: CASSQERDRAYYGYTF. DNA of the CDR3: TGTGCCAGCAGCCAAGAGAGGGACAGGGCTTACTATGGCTACACCTTC.

The V and J genes are TRBV3-1 (or the pseudogene TRBV3-2) and TRBJ1-2; D call uncertain. The CDR3 length is 12 residues. V lost 0 bases and J 10 bases, leaving 9 bases between the germline ends. Germline CDR1 is LGHDT and CDR2 is YNNKEL (reference sequence). The CDR3 loop is CASSQDAGPYTF. The DNA for the CDR3 is TGTGCCAGCAGCCAAGATGCGGGCCCCTACACCTTC.

The rearrangement joins TRBV4-1 to TRBJ1-6; weak D call: TRBD1 (5 bases). Germline loops: CDR1 MGHRA, CDR2 YSYEKL. The CDR3 contains 15 residues. Trimming stripped 2 bases from V and 10 bases from J, with 15 bases between. DNA for the CDR3: TGCGCCAGCAGCCAAACAATGATCAGGGAATCACCCCTCCACTTT. Its translation is CASSQTMIRESPLHF.

CDR3: CASSLSYNEQFF. DNA of the CDR3: TGTGCCAGCAGCCTCTCCTACAATGAGCAGTTCTTC. The rearrangement links TRBV7-6 to TRBJ2-1; D remains ambiguous. From germline, CDR1 is SGHVS and CDR2 FNYEAQ. With 5 bases removed from V and 0 bases from J, the gap between germline ends came to 2 bases. The CDR3 totals 12 residues.

The J gene is TRBJ1-1, the V gene TRBV27, with D hard to call. The germline gives CDR1 MNHEY, CDR2 SMNVEV (reference sequence). The CDR3 has 13 amino acids. The ends were cut back, 3 bases at V and 1 base at J, with 6 bases in the middle. The CDR3 coding sequence is TGTGCCAGCAGTTTGAGACAGAACACTGAAGCTTTCTTT. This encodes CASSLRQNTEAFF.